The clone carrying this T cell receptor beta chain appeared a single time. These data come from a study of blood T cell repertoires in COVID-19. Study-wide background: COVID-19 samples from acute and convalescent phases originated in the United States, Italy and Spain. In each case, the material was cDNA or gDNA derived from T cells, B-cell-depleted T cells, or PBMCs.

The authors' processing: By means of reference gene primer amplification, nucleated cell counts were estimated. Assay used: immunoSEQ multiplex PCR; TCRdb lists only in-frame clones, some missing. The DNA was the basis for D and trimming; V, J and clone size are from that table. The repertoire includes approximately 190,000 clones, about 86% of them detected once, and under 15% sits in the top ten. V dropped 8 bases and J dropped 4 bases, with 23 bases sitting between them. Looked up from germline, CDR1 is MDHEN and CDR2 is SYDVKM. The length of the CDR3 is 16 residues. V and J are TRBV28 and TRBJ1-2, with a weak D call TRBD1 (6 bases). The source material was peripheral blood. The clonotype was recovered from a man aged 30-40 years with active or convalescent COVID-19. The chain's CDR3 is CASETASQGRGYGYTF. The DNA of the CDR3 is TGTGCCAGCGAAACGGCCTCCCAGGGGCGAGGCTATGGCTACACCTTC.